The 26 T cell receptor beta chains listed next were all sequenced from one sample in a study of blood T cell repertoires in COVID-19. The method was immunoSEQ multiplex PCR; TCRdb's version includes in-frame clones alone and lacks a portion of them. This table has roughly 120,000 clones, 87% appearing once. Material for sequencing was peripheral blood. The receptors derive from a woman in her 70s with acute or convalescent COVID-19.

This chain uses TRBV10-2 with TRBJ2-7, with a possible D match to TRBD2 (6 bases). The CDR3 has 17 amino acids. The ends were cut back, 6 bases at V and 0 bases at J, with 21 bases in the middle. In germline, CDR1 is WSHSY, CDR2 SAAADI. CDR3 loop: CASRVDFSGSSSYEQYF. In nucleotides, the CDR3 is TGCGCCAGCAGGGTGGACTTTAGCGGTTCTAGCTCCTACGAGCAGTACTTC.

The chain couples TRBV11-2 to TRBJ1-5; weak D call: TRBD1 (5 bases). There are 14 residues in the CDR3. Trimming took 2 bases from V and 3 from J, leaving 8 bases between them. Germline CDR1 and CDR2: SGHAT and FQNNGV. CDR3 sequence (DNA): TGTGCCAGCAGCTTACTCAGGGACAATCAGCCCCAGCATTTT. Translating gives CASSLLRDNQPQHF.

On this clone: This sample also contains other DNA sequences that code for the same CDR3. The chain joins TRBV19 to TRBJ2-1, with a possible D match to TRBD1 (5 bases). The CDR3 spans 13 residues. V shed 3 bases and J shed 4 bases, with 7 bases lying between them. The germline V gene has CDR1 LNHDA and CDR2 SQIVND (reference sequence). The CDR3 sequence is CASSIDSYNEQFF. The DNA of the CDR3 is TGTGCCAGTAGTATCGACAGTTACAATGAGCAGTTCTTC.

The rearrangement links TRBV6-5 to TRBJ2-5; 9 bases align to TRBD2. The V and J ends lost 8 bases and 5 bases, in that order; junction bases with no gene match: 9. The CDR3 length is 14 residues. The germline V gene has CDR1 MNHEY and CDR2 SVGAGI. CDR3 nucleotides: TGTGCCAGCGAGGCGGGGGGGCCAGGTGAGACCCAGTACTTC. Amino acid sequence: CASEAGGPGETQYF.

The CDR3 nucleotides are TGTGCCAGCAGTCCCCTGGGGGGGGCCGGAGATACGCAGTATTTT. It encodes CASSPLGGAGDTQYF. The chain couples TRBV6-5 to TRBJ2-3, with D possibly TRBD2 on 7 matching bases. This CDR3 is 15 amino acids long. Germline assignment: CDR1 MNHEY and CDR2 SVGAGI. V lost 5 bases and J 5 bases, leaving 17 bases between the germline ends.

Here the CDR3 reads CASSLRTGNTEAFF. CDR3 in DNA: TGCGCCAGCAGTCTCCGGACAGGGAACACTGAAGCTTTCTTT. The chain carries TRBV5-1 and TRBJ1-1; 7 bases fit TRBD1. Trimming cost V 5 bases and J 1 base; bases outside gene matches: 5. Germline V gene data show CDR1 as SGHRS and CDR2 as YFSETQ. The CDR3 is made up of 14 amino acids.

The rearrangement joins TRBV2 to TRBJ2-7; D perhaps matches TRBD2 (7 bases). This CDR3 contains 19 residues. CDR1 and CDR2 (germline): SNHLY, FYNNEI. V lost 2 bases and J 5 bases, leaving 28 bases between the germline ends. The CDR3 reads CASSEPRGGARGIVDEQYF. The DNA for the CDR3 is TGTGCCAGCAGTGAACCGAGGGGAGGGGCCAGGGGCATTGTCGACGAGCAGTACTTC.

The rearrangement uses TRBV5-1 and TRBJ1-6, with D maybe TRBD1 (6 bases). Germline-derived CDR1 and CDR2 are SGHRS and YFSETQ. V was shortened by 2 bases and J by 7 bases, with 7 bases between the two germline ends. The CDR3 extends over 13 amino acids. In DNA form, the CDR3 reads TGCGCCAGCAGCTTCACAGGGAATTCACCCCTCCACTTT. This encodes CASSFTGNSPLHF.

This clone has only one observation. The chain joins TRBV9 to TRBJ1-4; D is undetermined. In germline, CDR1 is SGDLS, CDR2 YYNGEE. Trimming left V 4 bases short and J 0 bases short, with 13 bases between. There are 16 residues in the CDR3. The CDR3 is CASSLGLRTTNEKLFF. CDR3 coding DNA: TGTGCCAGCAGCCTAGGACTGAGAACAACTAATGAAAAACTGTTTTTT.

The chain couples TRBV11-2 to TRBJ1-1; 8 bases line up with TRBD1. Per germline, CDR1 SGHAT and CDR2 FQNNGV. V lost 7 bases to trimming and J lost 0 bases; unmatched junction nucleotides: 4. This CDR3 is 14 amino acids long. The CDR3 DNA is TGTGCCAGCAATACGGACAGGGTGAACACTGAAGCTTTCTTT. This sequence encodes CASNTDRVNTEAFF.

The CDR3 DNA sequence: TGTGCCAGCAGCCTAACTAGCGGGGGGGCTTTTGAGCAGTTCTTC. Protein product: CASSLTSGGAFEQFF. The chain links TRBV14 to TRBJ2-1; 13 bases are a match to TRBD2. With V trimmed by 4 bases and J by 9 bases, 6 bases remained unmatched. This CDR3 is 15 amino acids long. Germline CDR1 is SGHDN and CDR2 is FVKESK.

The chain is built from TRBV5-8 and TRBJ1-4, with D uncertain. V was clipped by 0 bases and J by 3 bases, with 12 bases between them. Germline V CDR1 and CDR2: SGHTS, YDEGEE. There are 16 residues in the CDR3. The CDR3 region is CASSLAPREANEKLFF. DNA of the CDR3: TGTGCCAGCAGCTTGGCTCCACGGGAGGCTAATGAAAAACTGTTTTTT.

V gene TRBV5-6 combines with J gene TRBJ2-7, with TRBD2 matching over 7 bases. CDR1 SGHDT and CDR2 YYEEEE come from the germline V gene. CDR3 length equals 15 residues. With V trimmed by 4 bases and J by 4 bases, 11 bases remained unmatched. CDR3 sequence: CASSPGGGGRYEQYF. The CDR3 DNA is TGTGCCAGCAGCCCTGGGGGGGGAGGTAGATACGAGCAGTACTTC.

V is TRBV7-9 and J is TRBJ1-2, with a possible D match to TRBD1 (6 bases). V gave up 3 bases and J gave up 5 bases, with 13 bases separating them. From germline, CDR1 is SEHNR and CDR2 FQNEAQ (reference sequence). The length of the CDR3 is 14 residues. CDR3 bases: TGTGCCAGCAGCTTGAGGACAGAGGGTTATGGCTACACCTTC. As protein: CASSLRTEGYGYTF.

The chain links TRBV3-1 (or the pseudogene TRBV3-2) to TRBJ1-4; D gene uncertain. V lost 1 base and J 7 bases, leaving 19 bases between the germline ends. The length of the CDR3 is 17 residues. The germline CDR1 and CDR2 sequences are LGHDT and YNNKEL (reference sequence). CDR3 bases: TGTGCCAGCAGCCAAGGATCAGGCCAAGACGTGATTGAAAAACTGTTTTTT. This encodes CASSQGSGQDVIEKLFF.

This rearrangement joins TRBV5-1 to TRBJ2-7, with 12 bases matching TRBD2. The V gene's germline CDR1 is SGHRS and CDR2 YFSETQ. Trimming at V came to 4 bases and at J to 4 bases, leaving 9 bases not matched to a gene. This CDR3 region has 16 residues. CDR3 amino acids: CASSGASSGGAYEQYF. The CDR3 DNA reads TGCGCCAGCAGCGGCGCTTCTAGCGGGGGGGCTTACGAGCAGTACTTC.

This chain connects TRBV19 to TRBJ1-6; 8 positions match TRBD1. The V and J ends lost 4 bases and 10 bases, in that order; junction bases with no gene match: 12. This CDR3 is built from 16 residues. Germline lookup yields CDR1 LNHDA and CDR2 SQIVND (reference sequence). CDR3 loop: CASSREMTGVGSPLHF. In DNA form, the CDR3 reads TGTGCCAGTAGTAGAGAAATGACAGGGGTCGGATCACCCCTCCACTTT.

This clone appeared a single time. The CDR3 spells CASKAGQGSYEQYF. DNA for the CDR3: TGTGCCAGTAAGGCTGGACAGGGCTCCTACGAGCAGTACTTC. The J gene is TRBJ2-7, the V gene TRBV19, with 8 positions matching TRBD1. J was trimmed by 0 bases and V by 7 bases; bases with no gene match: 5. CDR3 length equals 14 residues. Germline CDR1 is LNHDA and CDR2 is SQIVND (reference sequence). Looking up the rest from reference TRBV19 and TRBJ2-7 gives the full variable domain: DGGITQSPKYLFRKEGQNVTLSCEQNLNHDAMYWYRQDPGQGLRLIYYSQIVNDFQKGDIAEGYSVSREKKESFPLTVTSAQKNPTAFYLCASKAGQGSYEQYFGPGTRLTVT.

The V and J genes are TRBV30 and TRBJ1-5, with a possible D match to TRBD1 (5 bases). Per the germline V gene, CDR1 is GTSNPN and CDR2 is SVGIG (reference sequence). V dropped 3 bases and J dropped 4 bases, with 22 bases sitting between them. There are 17 residues in the CDR3. CDR3 nucleotides: TGTGCCTGGAGCCCGTTTTGGGCAGGGATGGGAAATCAGCCCCAGCATTTT. Residues: CAWSPFWAGMGNQPQHF.

This clone occurred once. This chain uses TRBV27 with TRBJ1-5, with 7 nucleotides matching TRBD1. J lost 2 bases, V lost 4 bases, and 2 bases had no gene match. In germline, CDR1 is MNHEY, CDR2 SMNVEV (reference sequence). The CDR3 extends over 14 amino acids. The CDR3 region is CASSSGTGNQPQHF. The CDR3 DNA sequence: TGTGCCAGCAGTTCGGGGACAGGCAATCAGCCCCAGCATTTT.

The chain carries TRBV9 and TRBJ2-3, with 8 bases matching TRBD2. The CDR3 runs 17 residues. Germline V gene sequence: CDR1 SGDLS, CDR2 YYNGEE. Trimming cost V 0 bases and J 4 bases; bases outside gene matches: 10. The CDR3 reads CASSVALDMRGADTQYF. The CDR3 DNA reads as TGTGCCAGCAGCGTAGCTCTGGATATGCGGGGGGCAGATACGCAGTATTTT.

J is TRBJ2-2 and V is TRBV6-5; D remains ambiguous. In germline, CDR1 is MNHEY, CDR2 SVGAGI. This CDR3 has 12 residues. V dropped 4 bases and J dropped 6 bases, with 6 bases sitting between them. The chain's CDR3 is CASSFDSGELFF. The CDR3 DNA is TGTGCCAGCAGTTTCGACTCCGGGGAGCTGTTTTTT.

The chain has TRBV18 and TRBJ1-1; 9 nucleotides agree with TRBD1. The V segment lost 0 bases and the J segment 0 bases; nucleotides outside the gene matches: 2. In germline, CDR1 is KGHSH, CDR2 LQKENI. The CDR3 runs to 16 residues. CDR3 protein: CASSPPGTGMNTEAFF. In DNA, the CDR3 is TGTGCCAGCTCACCACCCGGGACAGGGATGAACACTGAAGCTTTCTTT.

The rearrangement joins TRBV29-1 to TRBJ1-2; 12 bases map to TRBD1. The germline V gene has CDR1 SQVTM and CDR2 ANQGSEA. This CDR3 is built from 14 residues. V shed 7 bases and J 8 bases; nucleotides not matched to a gene: 11. CDR3 sequence reads: CSAWGQGARGGYTF. Written as DNA, the CDR3 is TGCAGCGCCTGGGGACAGGGGGCGAGGGGAGGCTACACCTTC.

The chain is built from TRBV12-3 or TRBV12-4 and TRBJ1-5; D might be TRBD1 (6 bases). This CDR3 region has 13 residues. Trimming stripped 5 bases from V and 5 bases from J, with 10 bases between. Here the CDR3 reads CASSLRGYQPQHF. As DNA, the CDR3 is TGTGCCAGCAGTCTTAGGGGGTATCAGCCCCAGCATTTT.

The gene calls are TRBV7-9 and TRBJ2-3; 11 bases are a match to TRBD2. Unmatched junction bases numbered 4, after V lost 3 bases and J lost 2 bases. There are 16 residues in the CDR3. CDR1 SEHNR and CDR2 FQNEAQ come from the germline V gene (reference sequence). Here the CDR3 reads CASSFATSGVTDTQYF. The CDR3 DNA sequence: TGTGCCAGCAGCTTCGCGACTAGCGGGGTCACAGATACGCAGTATTTT. Drawing the rest from reference TRBV7-9 and TRBJ2-3, the complete variable domain is DTGVSQNPRHKITKRGQNVTFRCDPISEHNRLYWYRQTLGQGPEFLTYFQNEAQLEKSRLLSDRFSAERPKGSFSTLEIQRTEQGDSAMYLCASSFATSGVTDTQYFGPGTRLTVL.